This is a list of T cell receptor beta chains from one sample in a study of identical twins. In TCRdb, the 5' RACE reads were re-called with MiXCR into one record per CDR3 protein. The table includes 350,000 to 450,000 distinct CDR3 sequences, under 20% detected once. What was sequenced was naive T cells sorted from blood. The receptors were gathered from a man aged 45 to 65 in good health. Both conserved end residues are part of each CDR3. A D gene is named only where the DNA matches it firmly. The size of a clone is reported for some rows only, either as once, few or many, or as a class for expanded clones.

>TRBD2|few|TRBV6-2/TRBV6-3|TRBJ2-1
CASSFSLAGGDSEQFF
TGTGCCAGCAGTTTCTCACTAGCGGGAGGGGACTCCGAGCAGTTCTTC
>TRBD1|many|TRBV28|TRBJ2-1
CASRTGTAYNEQFF
TGTGCCAGCAGGACCGGGACAGCATACAATGAGCAGTTCTTC
>NA|NA|TRBV20-1|TRBJ1-5
CSASIGFNQPQHF
TGCAGTGCTAGTATAGGGTTCAATCAGCCCCAGCATTTT
>NA|NA|TRBV6-5|TRBJ1-1
CASSYGGPSTEAFF
TGTGCCAGCAGTTATGGAGGACCGAGCACTGAAGCTTTCTTT
>NA|many|TRBV19|TRBJ2-1
CASSILTADNEQFF
TGTGCCAGTAGTATTCTCACGGCTGACAATGAGCAGTTCTTC
>NA|few|TRBV28|TRBJ2-1
CASSLYPWGRGTYNEQFF
TGTGCCAGCAGTTTATATCCGTGGGGCAGGGGTACCTACAATGAGCAGTTCTTC
>NA|NA|TRBV10-3|TRBJ1-3
CAISEPRAGNTIYF
TGTGCCATCAGTGAGCCAAGGGCTGGAAACACCATATATTTT
>NA|few|TRBV4-3|TRBJ1-2
CASSQAGSPHTF
TGCGCCAGCAGCCAAGCTGGCAGCCCCCACACCTTC
>NA|NA|TRBV11-2|TRBJ2-2
CASWATGELFF
TGTGCCTCATGGGCCACCGGGGAGCTGTTTTTT
>NA|few|TRBV4-1|TRBJ2-2
CASSHPQGWKNTGELFF
TGCGCCAGCAGCCATCCCCAGGGGTGGAAGAACACCGGGGAGCTGTTTTTT
>TRBD2|few|TRBV20-1|TRBJ2-7
CSAGKRGSSYEQYF
TGCAGTGCTGGGAAGCGGGGCAGCTCCTACGAGCAGTACTTC
>TRBD2|NA|TRBV3-1|TRBJ2-3
CASSHGGGPTDTQYF
TGTGCCAGCAGCCACGGCGGGGGTCCGACAGATACGCAGTATTTT
>NA|few|TRBV11-2|TRBJ1-5
CASSHRPNQPQHF
TGTGCCAGCAGTCACCGTCCTAATCAGCCCCAGCATTTT
>NA|many|TRBV24-1|TRBJ2-1
CATSETRLGWGEQFF
TGTGCCACCAGTGAAACCCGACTAGGATGGGGTGAGCAGTTCTTC
>NA|NA|TRBV7-9|TRBJ1-1
CASSSRGGGNTEAFF
TGTGCCAGCAGCTCAAGGGGTGGTGGGAACACTGAAGCTTTCTTT
>NA|NA|TRBV5-1|TRBJ2-5
CASSSTLRGPQETQYF
TGCGCCAGCAGTTCCACTCTGCGGGGGCCTCAAGAGACCCAGTACTTC
>NA|many|TRBV6-1|TRBJ1-2
CASSEPGVNYGYTF
TGTGCCAGCAGTGAGCCCGGGGTTAACTATGGCTACACCTTC
>TRBD1|few|TRBV7-2|TRBJ2-7
CASSPGPGQGAHEQYF
TGTGCCAGCAGCCCGGGACCGGGACAGGGGGCCCACGAGCAGTACTTC
>TRBD1|few|TRBV7-8|TRBJ2-7
CASSHGTGGYEQYF
TGTGCCAGCAGCCACGGGACAGGGGGTTACGAGCAGTACTTC
>NA|few|TRBV2|TRBJ1-1
CASTPPATEAFF
TGTGCCAGCACCCCCCCCGCGACTGAAGCTTTCTTT
>TRBD2|many|TRBV5-1|TRBJ2-2
CASSWTSAAGELFF
TGCGCCAGCAGCTGGACTAGCGCGGCCGGGGAGCTGTTTTTT
>NA|NA|TRBV5-1|TRBJ2-3
CASSLRGGGGSLDTQYF
TGCGCCAGCAGCCTACGAGGGGGCGGGGGCTCCTTGGATACGCAGTATTTT
>NA|few|TRBV6-5|TRBJ1-6
CASSSSDNTLHF
TGTGCCAGCAGTAGCTCGGACAACACCCTCCACTTT
>NA|NA|TRBV4-1|TRBJ2-1
CASSQVWGVSNEQFF
TGCGCCAGCAGCCAAGTGTGGGGGGTCAGCAATGAGCAGTTCTTC
>TRBD1|NA|TRBV29-1|TRBJ1-2
CSAGGAHYGYTF
TGCAGCGCAGGGGGAGCGCACTATGGCTACACCTTC
>TRBD1|many|TRBV20-1|TRBJ2-5
CSATQTRDRGRETQYF
TGCAGTGCTACCCAAACCCGGGACAGGGGCCGCGAGACCCAGTACTTC
>NA|many|TRBV20-1|TRBJ1-2
CSANHDNYGYTF
TGCAGTGCTAACCATGATAACTATGGCTACACCTTC
>TRBD2|NA|TRBV20-1|TRBJ2-2
CSAEAGADTGELFF
TGCAGTGCCGAGGCGGGAGCGGACACCGGGGAGCTGTTTTTT
>NA|few|TRBV5-1|TRBJ2-3
CASSRETGDTQYF
TGCGCCAGCAGCAGAGAGACTGGAGATACGCAGTATTTT
>NA|many|TRBV20-1|TRBJ1-1
CSAPDPPGTEAFF
TGCAGTGCCCCAGACCCCCCGGGGACTGAAGCTTTCTTT
>NA|many|TRBV5-8|TRBJ1-2
CASSFLYGYTF
TGTGCCAGCAGCTTCCTCTATGGCTACACCTTC
>NA|few|TRBV29-1|TRBJ2-3
CSVAGRVTDTQYF
TGCAGCGTTGCTGGCAGGGTCACAGATACGCAGTATTTT
>NA|few|TRBV12-3/TRBV12-4|TRBJ2-2
CASIDGAGELFF
TGTGCCAGCATCGACGGGGCCGGGGAGCTGTTTTTT
>NA|few|TRBV7-2|TRBJ2-7
CASSLGSRQGGSYEQYF
TGTGCCAGCAGCTTGGGATCCCGGCAGGGCGGGTCCTACGAGCAGTACTTC
>NA|many|TRBV4-1|TRBJ1-5
CASSQGPYSNQPQHF
TGCGCCAGCAGCCAAGGGCCTTATAGCAATCAGCCCCAGCATTTT
>TRBD1|NA|TRBV6-4|TRBJ2-5
CARTGTGRRETQYF
TGTGCCAGAACCGGGACAGGCCGTCGGGAGACCCAGTACTTC
>TRBD2|few|TRBV6-2/TRBV6-3|TRBJ2-2
CASSSAMLADDTGELFF
TGTGCCAGCTCTTCGGCGATGCTAGCGGACGACACCGGGGAGCTGTTTTTT
>TRBD2|NA|TRBV18|TRBJ2-7
CASSLPGLAGGLSYEQYF
TGTGCCAGCTCACTACCGGGACTAGCGGGAGGTCTTAGCTACGAGCAGTACTTC
>TRBD2|NA|TRBV9|TRBJ2-5
CASSDPGLAGGETQYF
TGTGCCAGCAGCGACCCGGGACTAGCGGGAGGGGAGACCCAGTACTTC
>NA|many|TRBV10-3|TRBJ2-7
CAISKGAYEQYF
TGTGCCATCAGTAAAGGAGCCTACGAGCAGTACTTC
>TRBD2|few|TRBV6-4|TRBJ2-1
CASSPSGGAEQFF
TGTGCCAGCAGCCCTAGCGGGGGGGCTGAGCAGTTCTTC
>TRBD1|few|TRBV5-1|TRBJ2-3
CASSPRGRGFPDTQYF
TGCGCCAGCAGCCCCAGGGGGCGCGGTTTCCCAGATACGCAGTATTTT
>TRBD2|few|TRBV3-1|TRBJ2-1
CASSPSGDRFNEQFF
TGTGCCAGCAGCCCAAGCGGGGATCGCTTCAATGAGCAGTTCTTC
>TRBD2|NA|TRBV15|TRBJ2-5
CATSREASGGFWETQYF
TGTGCCACCAGCAGAGAGGCTAGCGGGGGATTTTGGGAGACCCAGTACTTC
>TRBD1|NA|TRBV29-1|TRBJ2-3
CSVWTGGSSDTQYF
TGCAGCGTTTGGACAGGGGGCAGTTCAGATACGCAGTATTTT